The rows below give T cell receptor beta chains drawn from one sample of a study of identifying expanded T cells in peripheral blood. Sequenced by immunoSEQ multiplex PCR; TCRdb stores in-frame clones only, minus some. The table includes some 76,000 clones, almost 90% detected once. The specimen was blood. Receptor source: a person aged 18-70 years in good health. The CDR3 runs from the conserved cysteine through the conserved F or W. D genes are given only for firm matches. The listing skips clone size in some rows; elsewhere it reads once, few, many or a size class.

v_call,j_call,d_call,clone_size,cdr3_aa,cdr3_nt
TRBV10-3,TRBJ2-2,TRBD1,-,CASQNSGQGLTGELFF,TGTGCCAGCCAGAATTCGGGACAGGGACTCACCGGGGAGCTGTTTTTT
TRBV7-2,TRBJ2-3,TRBD2,-,CASSLEGGGPPTDTQYF,TGTGCCAGCAGCTTAGAGGGCGGGGGGCCCCCCACAGATACGCAGTATTTT
TRBV19,TRBJ2-2,-,-,CAPARRDTGELFF,TGTGCCCCCGCTAGAAGGGACACCGGGGAGCTGTTTTTT
TRBV6-1,TRBJ2-3,-,-,CASTLGDTQYF,TGTGCCAGCACCCTAGGGGATACGCAGTATTTT
TRBV6-6,TRBJ1-3,-,-,CASSYLSDTIYF,TGTGCCAGCAGTTACTTATCGGACACCATATATTTT
TRBV6-5,TRBJ2-7,TRBD2,-,CASSYNPSGEAYF,TGTGCCAGCAGTTACAACCCTAGCGGGGAGGCGTACTTC
TRBV14,TRBJ1-1,-,-,CASSQGWQGGGTEAFF,TGTGCCAGCAGCCAAGGCTGGCAGGGAGGCGGCACTGAAGCTTTCTTT
TRBV5-1,TRBJ2-7,-,-,CASSLNTGAFYEQYF,TGCGCCAGCAGCTTAAATACCGGCGCTTTCTACGAGCAGTACTTC
TRBV7-9,TRBJ1-4,-,-,CASSLAGVNEKLFF,TGTGCCAGCAGCTTAGCGGGCGTGAATGAAAAACTGTTTTTT
TRBV7-9,TRBJ2-5,-,-,CASSTGSQETQYF,TGTGCCAGCAGCACCGGGTCCCAAGAGACCCAGTACTTC
TRBV5-1,TRBJ2-7,TRBD2,-,CASRFLPGLEGREQYF,TGCGCCAGCAGATTCCTTCCGGGACTAGAGGGCCGCGAGCAGTACTTC
TRBV9,TRBJ2-7,TRBD2,-,CASSVSGRDYEQYF,TGTGCCAGCAGCGTTAGCGGGAGAGACTACGAGCAGTACTTC
TRBV5-1,TRBJ1-1,TRBD1,-,CASSWGGQVDTEAFF,TGCGCCAGCAGCTGGGGGGGACAGGTAGACACTGAAGCTTTCTTT
TRBV6-6,TRBJ2-3,-,-,CASRNRDISTDTQYF,TGTGCCAGCAGGAACCGGGACATCAGCACAGATACGCAGTATTTT
TRBV7-2,TRBJ2-7,-,-,CASSLAGKKYEQYF,TGTGCCAGCAGCTTAGCGGGCAAAAAATACGAGCAGTACTTC
TRBV18,TRBJ1-1,-,-,CASSPQTVQNTEAFF,TGTGCCAGCTCACCTCAAACAGTTCAGAACACTGAAGCTTTCTTT
TRBV11-2,TRBJ1-6,-,-,CASSSARFSPLHF,TGTGCCAGCAGCTCCGCACGGTTTTCACCCCTCCACTTT
TRBV6-4,TRBJ2-7,-,-,CASPTNRDTTYEQYF,TGTGCCAGCCCTACTAACCGGGACACAACCTACGAGCAGTACTTC
TRBV2,TRBJ1-5,-,few,CASKGDSNQPQHF,TGTGCCAGCAAGGGAGATAGCAATCAGCCCCAGCATTTT
TRBV9,TRBJ2-3,-,-,CASSVLPRSSTDTQYF,TGTGCCAGCAGCGTACTACCCCGGAGCTCCACAGATACGCAGTATTTT
TRBV7-6,TRBJ2-7,-,-,CASRYSTRDRRLYEQYF,TGTGCCAGCAGATATTCAACTCGAGACAGGAGGCTTTACGAGCAGTACTTC
TRBV25-1,TRBJ1-4,-,-,CASSAKKGTETINEKLFF,TGTGCCAGCAGTGCCAAGAAGGGTACAGAGACCATTAATGAAAAACTGTTTTTT
TRBV6-1,TRBJ2-3,-,-,CASSSRPSAADTQYF,TGTGCCAGCAGTTCCCGGCCCTCAGCCGCAGATACGCAGTATTTT
TRBV30,TRBJ2-4,-,-,CAWRDPRGPKNIQYF,TGTGCCTGGAGGGACCCCCGGGGGCCCAAAAACATTCAGTACTTC
TRBV6-1,TRBJ2-2,-,-,CASSLWDTGELFF,TGTGCCAGCTCCCTTTGGGACACCGGGGAGCTGTTTTTT
TRBV11-2,TRBJ1-1,-,-,CASSLINQGYFAEAFF,TGTGCCAGCAGCTTAATTAATCAGGGGTATTTCGCTGAAGCTTTCTTT
TRBV5-1,TRBJ2-5,TRBD1,once,CASSLAGTGGETQYF,TGCGCCAGCAGCTTGGCCGGGACAGGTGGGGAGACCCAGTACTTC
TRBV7-2,TRBJ1-1,-,-,CASSLISGQNTEAFF,TGTGCCAGCAGCTTAATTTCTGGACAGAACACTGAAGCTTTCTTT
TRBV5-1,TRBJ1-2,-,few,CASSPEGRAYGYTF,TGCGCCAGCAGCCCTGAGGGGCGCGCCTATGGCTACACCTTC
TRBV9,TRBJ2-3,TRBD1,-,CASSVAPQGEGGTDTQYF,TGTGCCAGCAGCGTAGCCCCACAGGGGGAAGGGGGCACAGATACGCAGTATTTT
TRBV5-5,TRBJ1-5,TRBD1,-,CASSLSTGGNQPQHF,TGTGCCAGCAGCTTATCGACAGGGGGCAATCAGCCCCAGCATTTT
TRBV29-1,TRBJ2-2,TRBD2,few,CSVGRTGLAGGGGELFF,TGCAGCGTCGGCCGCACGGGACTAGCGGGAGGCGGCGGGGAGCTGTTTTTT
TRBV7-2,TRBJ1-6,-,-,CASSLVDRGFEAPLHF,TGTGCCAGCAGCTTGGTAGATCGGGGCTTTGAGGCACCCCTCCACTTT
TRBV23-1,TRBJ1-5,TRBD1,-,CASSQLVVTDRGPYNSNQPQHF,TGCGCCAGCAGTCAATTGGTTGTAACGGACAGGGGGCCTTATAATAGCAATCAGCCCCAGCATTTT
TRBV6-5,TRBJ1-1,-,once,CASSSQVTEAFF,TGTGCCAGCAGTTCTCAAGTCACTGAAGCTTTCTTT
TRBV7-2,TRBJ2-5,-,-,CASSSGQWETQYF,TGTGCCAGCAGTTCAGGACAGTGGGAGACCCAGTACTTC
TRBV28,TRBJ2-5,-,-,CASRTGPQETQYF,TGTGCCAGCAGGACAGGTCCCCAAGAGACCCAGTACTTC
TRBV7-2,TRBJ2-1,-,-,CASSYRDLPYNEQFF,TGTGCCAGCAGCTACCGGGACCTCCCCTACAATGAGCAGTTCTTC
TRBV27,TRBJ2-2,-,-,CASSFGQTGELFF,TGTGCCAGCAGTTTCGGACAAACCGGGGAGCTGTTTTTT
TRBV27,TRBJ2-7,-,once,CASSIGPRPGEQYF,TGTGCCAGCAGCATCGGACCGCGGCCAGGCGAGCAGTACTTC
TRBV28,TRBJ2-7,-,few,CASSLSQSEQYF,TGTGCCAGCAGTTTATCCCAATCCGAGCAGTACTTC